The source of this T cell receptor beta chain is a study of T cells in Graves' hyperthyroidism and ophthalmopathy. Study-level points and caveats: Within blood appeared most thyroid clonotypes that had expanded above 0.001.

This clonotype was seen ten or more times. Its target is not known. TCR beta CDR3 regions were amplified from RNA transcripts. The HTBI primer set was used in a first-round RT-PCR of the TCR CDR3. From the multiplex PCR reads, TCRdb called clonotypes with MiXCR, one entry per CDR3 protein. The data contain about 350,000 distinct CDR3 sequences, 15% to 20% of them singletons. Germline trimming cut 4 bases from V and 0 bases from J; bases unmatched to any gene: 11. The CDR3 spans 18 residues. In germline, CDR1 is MRHNA, CDR2 SNTAGT. Sample: blood. The chain uses TRBV6-4 and TRBJ2-2; 7 nucleotides match TRBD2. The TCR originated in a middle-aged woman with Graves' ophthalmopathy. CDR3 sequence: CASSALAGVNTNTGELFF. CDR3 in DNA: TGTGCCAGCAGTGCCTTAGCGGGCGTGAACACGAACACCGGGGAGCTGTTTTTT.